This T cell receptor (beta chain) is drawn from a study of radiotherapy plus CTLA-4 blockade in lung cancer listed by TCRdb under 2018. Regarding the complete study: Among enrolled patients, roughly 18% had an objective response and 31% reached disease control.

About this clone: The target of this receptor is not known. No much larger clonotype is one base removed from it; base qualities were not supplied.

Counted from cysteine to phenylalanine, this CDR3 has 14 amino acids. The CDR3 DNA has 42 bases and is translated from base 1. V and J are truncated by 4 bases and 4 bases respectively, leaving an intervening sequence of 13 bases. From a lookup of the germline V gene, CDR1 and CDR2 are LGHNA and YSLEER. The study evaluated CTLA-4 blockade (ipilimumab) given together with focal radiation therapy in patients who had chemo-refractory metastatic non-small-cell lung cancer. Libraries came from the immunoSEQ multiplex PCR assay. TCRdb provides this immuneACCESS table in a form limited to in-frame rearrangements. Some clones are lacking; in checked studies, under half of them reflect an unresolved V gene, and why the rest are absent is not known. For this sample there are roughly 80,000 clones; nearly 75% appear just once. The ten largest clones add up to 9.5% to 10% of the sample. The paper's findings and limits, for the study overall: Early dynamic changes in blood T cell clones, together with increased serum interferon-beta after radiation, were reported as the strongest predictors of response. After treatment with radiotherapy and ipilimumab, TCR clones that originated in tumors expanded in peripheral blood.

The sequence came from a human donor with non-small cell lung cancer whose response to radiotherapy plus ipilimumab could not be evaluated. The specimen was peripheral blood, collected from a patient treated with radiotherapy plus ipilimumab. The chain is made from TRBV4-3 and TRBJ1-1, and possibly TRBD1, on 6 matching bases. The CDR3 is CASSPGVIGTEAFF. At the DNA level, the sequence is TGCGCCAGCAGCCCAGGGGTTATCGGCACTGAAGCTTTCTTT.